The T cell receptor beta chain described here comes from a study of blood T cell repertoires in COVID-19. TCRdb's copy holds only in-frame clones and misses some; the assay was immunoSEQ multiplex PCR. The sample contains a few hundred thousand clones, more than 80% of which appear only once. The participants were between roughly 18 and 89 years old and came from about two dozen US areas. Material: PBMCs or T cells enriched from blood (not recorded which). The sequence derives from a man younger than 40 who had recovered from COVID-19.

As DNA, the CDR3 is TGTGCCAGCAGCCACGCGGAAGAGACCCAGTACTTC. Its translation is CASSHAEETQYF. The rearrangement uses TRBV3-1 (or the pseudogene TRBV3-2) and TRBJ2-5; D gene ambiguous. The CDR3 has 12 residues. CDR1 and CDR2 (germline): LGHDT, YNNKEL (reference sequence). V was cut by 3 bases and J by 3 bases, with 5 bases left in between.